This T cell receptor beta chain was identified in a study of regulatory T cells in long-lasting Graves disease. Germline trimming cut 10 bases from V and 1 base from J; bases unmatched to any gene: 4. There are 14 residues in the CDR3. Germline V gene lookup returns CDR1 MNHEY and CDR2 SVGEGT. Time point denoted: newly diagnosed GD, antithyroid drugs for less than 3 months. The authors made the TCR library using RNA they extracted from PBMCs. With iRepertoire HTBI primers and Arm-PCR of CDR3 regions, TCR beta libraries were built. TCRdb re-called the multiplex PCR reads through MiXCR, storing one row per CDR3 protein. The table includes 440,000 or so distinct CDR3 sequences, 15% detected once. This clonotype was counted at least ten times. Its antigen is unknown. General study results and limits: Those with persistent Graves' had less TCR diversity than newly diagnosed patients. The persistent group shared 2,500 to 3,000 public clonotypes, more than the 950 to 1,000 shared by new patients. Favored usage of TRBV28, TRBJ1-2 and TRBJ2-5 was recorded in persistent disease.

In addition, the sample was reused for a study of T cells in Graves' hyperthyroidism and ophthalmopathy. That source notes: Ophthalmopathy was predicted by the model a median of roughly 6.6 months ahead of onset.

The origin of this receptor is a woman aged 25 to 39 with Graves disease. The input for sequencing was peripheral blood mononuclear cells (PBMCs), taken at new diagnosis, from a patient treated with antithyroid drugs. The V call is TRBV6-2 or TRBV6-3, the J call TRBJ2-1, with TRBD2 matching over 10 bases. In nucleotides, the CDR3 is TGTGCCACAGTAGCGGGAGGATCCTACAATGAGCAGTTCTTC. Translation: CATVAGGSYNEQFF.